Listed here is a single T cell receptor (beta chain). Sequencing was performed with immunoSEQ multiplex PCR; in TCRdb, only in-frame clones are kept and a portion is missing. The sample carries approximately 70,000 clones, about 93% recorded once. Deletions cut 11 bases from V and 6 bases from J, with 19 bases between. The length of the CDR3 is 13 residues. This clonotype was obtained from a man in his forties or fifties with rheumatoid arthritis. This sequence joins TRBV12-3 or TRBV12-4 and TRBJ1-2, with D possibly being TRBD1 (6 bases). Sequenced sample: PBMCs. CDR3 nucleotides: TGTGCCGTCAACCCCCAGGGGTTCAATGGCTACACCTTC. This codes for CAVNPQGFNGYTF.